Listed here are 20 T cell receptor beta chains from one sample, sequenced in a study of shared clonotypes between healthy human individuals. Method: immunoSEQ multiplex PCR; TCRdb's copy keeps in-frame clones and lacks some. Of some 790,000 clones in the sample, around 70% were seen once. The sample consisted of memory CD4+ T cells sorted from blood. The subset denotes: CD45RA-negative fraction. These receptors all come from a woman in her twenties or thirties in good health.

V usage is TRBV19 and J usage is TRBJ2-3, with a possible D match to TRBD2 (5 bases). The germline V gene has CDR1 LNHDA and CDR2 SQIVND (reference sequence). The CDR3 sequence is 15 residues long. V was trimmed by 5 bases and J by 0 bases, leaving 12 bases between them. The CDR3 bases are TGTGCCAGTAGTTTCCTAGCACAGAGCACAGATACGCAGTATTTT. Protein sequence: CASSFLAQSTDTQYF.

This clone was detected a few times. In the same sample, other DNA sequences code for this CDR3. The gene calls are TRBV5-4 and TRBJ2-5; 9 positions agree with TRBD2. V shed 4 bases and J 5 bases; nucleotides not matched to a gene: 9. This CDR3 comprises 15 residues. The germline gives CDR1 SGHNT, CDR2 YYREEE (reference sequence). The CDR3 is CASSTAGGPGETQYF. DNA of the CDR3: TGTGCCAGCAGCACCGCGGGAGGGCCGGGGGAGACCCAGTACTTC.

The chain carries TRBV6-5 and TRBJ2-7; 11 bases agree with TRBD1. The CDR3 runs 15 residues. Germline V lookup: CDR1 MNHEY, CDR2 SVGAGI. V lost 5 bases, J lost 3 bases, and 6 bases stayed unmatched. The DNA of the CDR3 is TGTGCCAGCAGTGGGACAGGGGGGATAGGCTACGAGCAGTACTTC. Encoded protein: CASSGTGGIGYEQYF.

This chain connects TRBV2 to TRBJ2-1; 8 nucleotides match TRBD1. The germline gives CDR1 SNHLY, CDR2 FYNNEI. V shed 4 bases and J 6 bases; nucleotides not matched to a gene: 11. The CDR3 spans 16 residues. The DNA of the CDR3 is TGTGCCAGCAGTGTTGTGGGGCAGGGGGCATCCAATGAGCAGTTCTTC. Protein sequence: CASSVVGQGASNEQFF.

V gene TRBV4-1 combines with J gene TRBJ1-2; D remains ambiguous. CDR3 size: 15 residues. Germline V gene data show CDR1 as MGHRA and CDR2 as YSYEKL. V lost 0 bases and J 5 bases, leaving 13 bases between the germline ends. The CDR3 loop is CASSQDVKLGYGYTF. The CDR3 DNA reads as TGCGCCAGCAGCCAAGATGTCAAACTCGGGTATGGCTACACCTTC.

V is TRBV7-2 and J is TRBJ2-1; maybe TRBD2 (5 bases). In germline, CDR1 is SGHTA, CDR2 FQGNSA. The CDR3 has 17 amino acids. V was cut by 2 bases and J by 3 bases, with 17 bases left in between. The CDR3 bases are TGTGCCAGCAGCTTAAGGAACACCCTAGCCGGCTACAATGAGCAGTTCTTC. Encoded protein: CASSLRNTLAGYNEQFF.

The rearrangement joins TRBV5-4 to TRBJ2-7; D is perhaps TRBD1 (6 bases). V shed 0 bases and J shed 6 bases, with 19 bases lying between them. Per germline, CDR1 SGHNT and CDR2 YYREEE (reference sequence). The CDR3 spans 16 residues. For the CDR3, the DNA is TGTGCCAGCAGCTTGGTTTACAGGGCCCTCAGGAGCGAGCAGTACTTC. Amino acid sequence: CASSLVYRALRSEQYF. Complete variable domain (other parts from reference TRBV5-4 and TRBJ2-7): ETGVTQSPTHLIKTRGQQVTLRCSSQSGHNTVSWYQQALGQGPQFIFQYYREEENGRGNFPPRFSGLQFPNYSSELNVNALELDDSALYLCASSLVYRALRSEQYFGPGTRLTVT.

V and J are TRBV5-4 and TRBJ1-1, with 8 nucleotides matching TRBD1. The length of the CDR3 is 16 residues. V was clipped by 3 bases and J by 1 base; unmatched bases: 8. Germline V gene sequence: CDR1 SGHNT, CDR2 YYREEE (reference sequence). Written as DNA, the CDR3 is TGTGCCAGCAGCTGGGGTGGAGGACAGGGGAACACTGAAGCTTTCTTT. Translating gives CASSWGGGQGNTEAFF.

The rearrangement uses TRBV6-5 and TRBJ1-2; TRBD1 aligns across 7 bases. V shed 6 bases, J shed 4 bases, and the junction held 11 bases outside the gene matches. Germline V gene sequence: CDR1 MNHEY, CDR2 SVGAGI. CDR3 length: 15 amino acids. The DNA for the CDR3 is TGTGCCAGCAGGTCCTATAGGACAGGCCTCTATGGCTACACCTTC. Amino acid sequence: CASRSYRTGLYGYTF.

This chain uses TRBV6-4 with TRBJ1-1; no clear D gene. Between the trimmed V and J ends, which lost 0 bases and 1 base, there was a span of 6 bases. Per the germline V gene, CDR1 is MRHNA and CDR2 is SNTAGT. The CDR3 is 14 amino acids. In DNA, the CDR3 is TGTGCCAGCAGTGACTCGGCGCGGAACACTGAAGCTTTCTTT. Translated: CASSDSARNTEAFF.

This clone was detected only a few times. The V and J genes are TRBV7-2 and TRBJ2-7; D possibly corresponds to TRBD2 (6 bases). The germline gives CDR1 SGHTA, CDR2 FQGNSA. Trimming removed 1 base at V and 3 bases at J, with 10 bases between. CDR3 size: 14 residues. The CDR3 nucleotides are TGTGCCAGCAGCTTAGGTAGACTAGACTACGAGCAGTACTTC. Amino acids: CASSLGRLDYEQYF.

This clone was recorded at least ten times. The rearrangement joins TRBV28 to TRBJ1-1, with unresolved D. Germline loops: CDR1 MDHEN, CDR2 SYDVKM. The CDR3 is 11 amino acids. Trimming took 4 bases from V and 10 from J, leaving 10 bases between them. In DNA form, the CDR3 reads TGTGCCAGCAGTTATGCGACGGCAGCTTTCTTT. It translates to CASSYATAAFF.

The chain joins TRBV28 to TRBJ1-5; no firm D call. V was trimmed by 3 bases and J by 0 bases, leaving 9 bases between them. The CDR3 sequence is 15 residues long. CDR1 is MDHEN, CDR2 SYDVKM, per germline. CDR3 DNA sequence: TGTGCCAGCAGTTTCGCGGTTTATAGCAATCAGCCCCAGCATTTT. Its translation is CASSFAVYSNQPQHF.

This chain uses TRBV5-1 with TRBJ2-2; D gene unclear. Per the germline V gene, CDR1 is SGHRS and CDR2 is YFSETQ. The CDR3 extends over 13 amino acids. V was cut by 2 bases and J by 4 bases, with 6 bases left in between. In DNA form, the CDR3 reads TGCGCCAGCAGCTTTATAACCACCGGGGAGCTGTTTTTT. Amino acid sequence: CASSFITTGELFF.

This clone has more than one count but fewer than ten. CDR3 residues: CASSQDQERGYNEQFF. In nucleotides, the CDR3 is TGCGCCAGCAGCCAAGATCAGGAGCGGGGGTACAATGAGCAGTTCTTC. V and J are TRBV4-1 and TRBJ2-1; the match to TRBD2 covers 8 bases. Germline-derived CDR1 and CDR2 are MGHRA and YSYEKL. V lost 0 bases to trimming and J lost 4 bases; unmatched junction nucleotides: 5. There are 16 residues in the CDR3.

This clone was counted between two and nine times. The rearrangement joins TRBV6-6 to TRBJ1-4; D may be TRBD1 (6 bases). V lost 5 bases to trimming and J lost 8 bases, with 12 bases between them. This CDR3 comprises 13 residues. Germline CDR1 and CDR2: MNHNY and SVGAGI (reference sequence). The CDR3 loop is CASSRGAREKLFF. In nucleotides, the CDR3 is TGTGCCAGCAGTCGGGGGGCTCGAGAAAAACTGTTTTTT.

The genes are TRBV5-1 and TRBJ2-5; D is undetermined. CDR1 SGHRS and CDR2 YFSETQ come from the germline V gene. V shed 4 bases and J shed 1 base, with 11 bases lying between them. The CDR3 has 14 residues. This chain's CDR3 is CASSPDLFQETQYF. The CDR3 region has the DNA TGCGCCAGCAGCCCCGACCTCTTCCAAGAGACCCAGTACTTC.

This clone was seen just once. CDR3 DNA sequence: TGTGCCAACCCGTCTCGGGGGCGGGTAAACTCCTACGAGCAGTACTTC. It is translated as CANPSRGRVNSYEQYF. The chain uses TRBV25-1 and TRBJ2-7; D is possibly TRBD1 or TRBD2 (6 bases each). This CDR3 has 16 amino acids. Germline CDR1 and CDR2: MGHDK and SYGVNS. V lost 10 bases and J 0 bases, leaving 22 bases between the germline ends.

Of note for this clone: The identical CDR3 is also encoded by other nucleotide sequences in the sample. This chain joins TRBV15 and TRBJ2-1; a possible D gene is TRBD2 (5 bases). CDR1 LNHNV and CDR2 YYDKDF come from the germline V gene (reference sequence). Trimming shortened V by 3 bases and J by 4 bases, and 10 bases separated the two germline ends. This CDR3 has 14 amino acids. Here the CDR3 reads CATSRPRGYNEQFF. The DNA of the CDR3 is TGTGCCACCAGCAGGCCCCGGGGATACAATGAGCAGTTCTTC.

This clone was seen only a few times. The CDR3 loop reads CASRDGSSGNTIYF. As DNA, the CDR3 is TGTGCCTCCCGGGACGGTAGCTCTGGAAACACCATATATTTT. The rearrangement uses TRBV18 and TRBJ1-3, with a tentative D call TRBD1 (5 bases). CDR3 length equals 14 residues. Per germline, CDR1 KGHSH and CDR2 LQKENI. Trimming took off 11 bases at V and 0 bases at J, with 14 bases between the two ends.